The 25 T cell receptor beta chains reported below all come from one sample, sequenced in a study of T cell changes during pregnancy in multiple sclerosis. Here immunoSEQ multiplex PCR was the method, and the copy in TCRdb shows in-frame clones only, minus some. The sample lists over 50,000 clones, less than 95% occurring once. The sequencing here drew on peripheral blood, taken in the first trimester of pregnancy. The receptors come from a female donor in good health, enrolled as a control in a pregnancy study.

The rearrangement joins TRBV5-6 to TRBJ2-5; 11 nucleotides agree with TRBD1. Per germline, CDR1 SGHDT and CDR2 YYEEEE. The CDR3 extends over 16 amino acids. After removal of 2 bases from V and 5 bases from J, the junction contained 8 bases not matched to a gene. The CDR3 protein is CASSFVIGTGGETQYF. The CDR3 nucleotides are TGTGCCAGCAGCTTTGTTATCGGGACAGGGGGGGAGACCCAGTACTTC. Looking up the rest from reference TRBV5-6 and TRBJ2-5 gives the full variable domain: DAGVTQSPTHLIKTRGQQVTLRCSPKSGHDTVSWYQQALGQGPQFIFQYYEEEERQRGNFPDRFSGHQFPNYSSELNVNALLLGDSALYLCASSFVIGTGGETQYFGPGTRLLVL.

This CDR3 is CSVADGAYEQYF. The DNA for the CDR3 is TGCAGCGTAGCGGACGGGGCCTACGAGCAGTACTTC. This chain connects TRBV29-1 to TRBJ2-7, with a weak D call TRBD2 (5 bases). CDR1 is SQVTM, CDR2 ANQGSEA, per germline. This CDR3 has 12 amino acids. V was trimmed by 6 bases and J by 2 bases, leaving 11 bases between them.

The gene calls are TRBV7-2 and TRBJ2-7; D possibly corresponds to TRBD1 (6 bases). This CDR3 is built from 17 residues. Trimming removed 5 bases at V and 5 bases at J, with 25 bases between. Germline lookup yields CDR1 SGHTA and CDR2 FQGNSA. CDR3 sequence reads: CASSLYPLDKGDNEQYF. Written as DNA, the CDR3 is TGTGCCAGCAGCCTCTACCCCCTAGATAAGGGGGACAACGAGCAGTACTTC.

V and J are TRBV9 and TRBJ2-2; unclear D gene. This CDR3 comprises 13 residues. Germline CDR1 is SGDLS and CDR2 is YYNGEE. V shed 0 bases and J shed 4 bases, with 4 bases lying between them. Here the CDR3 DNA reads TGTGCCAGCAGCGTAGAACTCACCGGGGAGCTGTTTTTT. Translation gives CASSVELTGELFF.

The genes are TRBV2 and TRBJ2-5; 11 bases fit TRBD2. This CDR3 has 16 amino acids. The trim removed 5 bases at V and 3 bases at J, leaving 8 bases unmatched. The V gene's germline CDR1 is SNHLY and CDR2 FYNNEI. The DNA of the CDR3 is TGTGCCAGCAGTCGGGGACAGACTAGCGGGGAAGAGACCCAGTACTTC. Translated, it gives CASSRGQTSGEETQYF.

The chain employs TRBV7-9 and TRBJ2-1; TRBD2 matches 7 bases. Per the germline V gene, CDR1 is SEHNR and CDR2 is FQNEAQ (reference sequence). Trimming removed 5 bases from V and 9 bases from J; junction bases left unmatched: 13. The CDR3 sequence is 15 residues long. Written as DNA, the CDR3 is TGTGCCAGCAGCCCAACAGCGGGATCTGAGAGTGAGCAGTTCTTC. Its translation: CASSPTAGSESEQFF.

In its sample, this clone was seen a few times. The chain has TRBV6-6 and TRBJ1-2; 8 nucleotides match TRBD1. Germline CDR1 is MNHNY and CDR2 is SVGAGI (reference sequence). This CDR3 region has 14 residues. Trimming took 3 bases from V and 8 from J; bases not matched to a gene: 8. This CDR3 reads CASSYRDRNWGYTF. The CDR3 region has the DNA TGTGCCAGCAGTTATCGGGACAGGAATTGGGGCTACACCTTC.

The gene calls are TRBV29-1 and TRBJ2-5, with D tentatively TRBD2 (7 bases). The CDR3 is 14 amino acids. Germline assignment: CDR1 SQVTM and CDR2 ANQGSEA. V was cut by 5 bases and J by 0 bases, with 13 bases left in between. The CDR3 region has the DNA TGCAGCGTTCGGGGGGCGACTCACCAAGAGACCCAGTACTTC. This codes for CSVRGATHQETQYF. Variable domain in full (rest from reference TRBV29-1 and TRBJ2-5): SAVISQKPSRDICQRGTSLTIQCQVDSQVTMMFWYRQQPGQSLTLIATANQGSEATYESGFVIDKFPISRPNLTFSTLTVSNMSPEDSSIYLCSVRGATHQETQYFGPGTRLLVL.

V gene TRBV7-9 combines with J gene TRBJ2-3; 9 bases match TRBD2. This CDR3 is built from 17 residues. V shed 1 base, J shed 2 bases, and the junction held 7 bases outside the gene matches. The V gene's germline CDR1 is SEHNR and CDR2 FQNEAQ (reference sequence). The CDR3 region is CASSLGFSGGSTDTQYF. As DNA, the CDR3 is TGTGCCAGCAGCTTAGGGTTTAGCGGGGGATCCACAGATACGCAGTATTTT.

The rearrangement links TRBV4-2 to TRBJ1-1, with D perhaps matching TRBD1 (5 bases). The CDR3 is 11 residues long. V shed 3 bases and J shed 6 bases, with 5 bases lying between them. CDR1 and CDR2 (germline): LGHNA, YNFKEQ. The CDR3 loop is CASSQGPEAFF. CDR3 bases: TGTGCCAGCAGCCAGGGGCCTGAAGCTTTCTTT.

The rearrangement joins TRBV7-3 to TRBJ2-3, with TRBD2 matching 7 bases. This CDR3 spans 14 amino acids. V lost 3 bases and J lost 2; bases outside the gene matches: 2. The germline gives CDR1 SGHTA, CDR2 FQGTGA. DNA of the CDR3: TGTGCCAGCAGCTTCCGGGACTACACAGATACGCAGTATTTT. This encodes CASSFRDYTDTQYF.

The J gene is TRBJ1-5, the V gene TRBV19, with D perhaps matching TRBD1 (6 bases). The germline V and J ends were trimmed by 2 bases and 2 bases, with 13 bases remaining between them. Germline assignment: CDR1 LNHDA and CDR2 SQIVND (reference sequence). There are 16 residues in the CDR3. The CDR3 bases are TGTGCCAGTAGTATATGGCAGGGGACGGGCAATCAGCCCCAGCATTTT. This codes for CASSIWQGTGNQPQHF.

V is TRBV27 and J is TRBJ2-7, with a possible D match to TRBD1 (5 bases). The CDR3 is 17 residues long. The germline V gene has CDR1 MNHEY and CDR2 SMNVEV (reference sequence). V lost 4 bases and J lost 2, with 21 bases in between. As DNA, the CDR3 is TGTGCCAGCAGTTCACCGGGCCCCAGGGATAAGGCCTACGAGCAGTACTTC. Translation: CASSSPGPRDKAYEQYF.

The rearrangement uses TRBV6-1 and TRBJ1-2; 9 nucleotides line up with TRBD1. V shed 7 bases and J 5 bases; nucleotides not matched to a gene: 8. Per the germline V gene, CDR1 is MNHNS and CDR2 is SASEGT. The CDR3 covers 14 residues. The CDR3 spells CASKEQGAVYGYTF. The CDR3 DNA reads TGTGCCAGCAAAGAACAGGGGGCGGTTTATGGCTACACCTTC.

CDR3 region: CASSLASDRPEAFF. CDR3 nucleotide sequence: TGTGCCAGCAGTTTAGCCTCGGACAGACCTGAAGCTTTCTTT. V usage is TRBV27 and J usage is TRBJ1-1, with D tentatively TRBD1 (6 bases). CDR3 size: 14 residues. Trimming removed 2 bases from V and 6 bases from J, with 13 bases in between. CDR1 MNHEY and CDR2 SMNVEV come from the germline V gene (reference sequence).

The chain has TRBV5-1 and TRBJ2-7; D is perhaps TRBD2 (7 bases). The length of the CDR3 is 15 residues. Germline V lookup: CDR1 SGHRS, CDR2 YFSETQ. The V end was cut by 0 bases, the J end by 6 bases, with 16 bases between. As DNA, the CDR3 is TGCGCCAGCAGCTTGGAGGGGGGGCCGACCGGCGAGCAGTACTTC. This gives the protein CASSLEGGPTGEQYF.

This chain joins TRBV7-2 and TRBJ2-2, with a weak D call TRBD1 (5 bases). Trimming left V 2 bases short and J 1 base short, with 8 bases between. Germline lookup yields CDR1 SGHTA and CDR2 FQGNSA. The CDR3 loop spans 15 amino acids. The CDR3 DNA reads as TGTGCCAGCAGCTTAAACAGGATGAACACCGGGGAGCTGTTTTTT. Its protein product is CASSLNRMNTGELFF.

The chain links TRBV28 to TRBJ1-2; 8 nucleotides line up with TRBD1. Germline V CDR1 and CDR2: MDHEN, SYDVKM. V was clipped by 4 bases and J by 6 bases; unmatched bases: 7. The length of the CDR3 is 14 residues. CDR3 sequence (DNA): TGTGCCAGCAGTTATCTCAGGGGGCTAGATGGCTACACCTTC. Translation: CASSYLRGLDGYTF.

The V gene is TRBV30, the J gene TRBJ1-2; D gene uncertain. CDR1 and CDR2 (germline): GTSNPN, SVGIG (reference sequence). The CDR3 has 13 amino acids. V gave up 5 bases and J gave up 1 base, with 11 bases separating them. The CDR3 DNA reads as TGTGCCTGGGGTTATGAGGTTAACTATGGCTACACCTTC. Protein sequence: CAWGYEVNYGYTF.

This chain uses TRBV30 with TRBJ2-3; possibly TRBD1 for D (5 bases). The CDR3 totals 15 residues. Trimming stripped 5 bases from V and 0 bases from J, with 15 bases between. Germline CDR1 GTSNPN, CDR2 SVGIG (reference sequence). The CDR3 loop reads CAWGRQFSSTDTQYF. In DNA form, the CDR3 reads TGTGCCTGGGGCAGACAGTTCTCTAGCACAGATACGCAGTATTTT.

The chain is built from TRBV7-8 and TRBJ2-7, with 9 bases aligning to TRBD1. Germline CDR1 is SGHVS and CDR2 is FQNEAQ. This CDR3 has 16 residues. J gave up 2 bases and V 3 bases, and 8 bases lay outside the gene matches. CDR3 region: CASSLPQGAYAYEQYF. The CDR3 region has the DNA TGTGCCAGCAGCTTGCCACAGGGGGCGTATGCCTACGAGCAGTACTTC.

In DNA, the CDR3 is TGTGCCAGCAGGGGGACAGGGTTGAGCAATCAGCCCCAGCATTTT. Amino acid sequence: CASRGTGLSNQPQHF. The chain couples TRBV2 to TRBJ1-5; 9 bases are a match to TRBD1. Germline V gene data show CDR1 as SNHLY and CDR2 as FYNNEI. The CDR3 sequence is 15 residues long. V was clipped by 6 bases and J by 1 base; unmatched bases: 4.

V usage is TRBV27 and J usage is TRBJ2-3; a possible D gene is TRBD2 (6 bases). This CDR3 is 13 amino acids long. The V gene's germline CDR1 is MNHEY and CDR2 SMNVEV (reference sequence). V dropped 5 bases and J dropped 6 bases, with 12 bases sitting between them. The CDR3 spells CASSNGGPDTQYF. The CDR3 nucleotides are TGTGCCAGCAGTAACGGGGGACCGGATACGCAGTATTTT.

Here the CDR3 reads CAWNHAYRDYGYTF. The CDR3 DNA sequence: TGTGCCTGGAACCATGCGTACAGGGATTATGGCTACACCTTC. The rearrangement links TRBV30 to TRBJ1-2; D may be TRBD1 (6 bases). The germline V gene encodes CDR1 GTSNPN and CDR2 SVGIG (reference sequence). The CDR3 is 14 residues long. Trimming cost V 4 bases and J 5 bases, with 17 bases left between them.

V and J are TRBV5-1 and TRBJ1-1; no definite D call. The CDR3 is 13 amino acids. The V end was cut by 6 bases, the J end by 3 bases, with 12 bases between. The germline CDR1 and CDR2 sequences are SGHRS and YFSETQ. The CDR3 protein is CASTAGSDTEAFF. The CDR3 DNA reads as TGCGCCAGCACGGCGGGGAGCGACACTGAAGCTTTCTTT. Complete variable domain (other parts from reference TRBV5-1 and TRBJ1-1): KAGVTQTPRYLIKTRGQQVTLSCSPISGHRSVSWYQQTPGQGLQFLFEYFSETQRNKGNFPGRFSGRQFSNSRSEMNVSTLELGDSALYLCASTAGSDTEAFFGQGTRLTVV.